One sample yielded the 20 T cell receptor beta chains listed below, sequenced in a study of blood T cell repertoires in COVID-19. Generated by immunoSEQ multiplex PCR, the TCRdb table keeps only in-frame clones and is missing some. The sample lists about 78,000 clones; around 86% were seen once. The sequenced sample was peripheral blood. These receptors were obtained from a woman aged 55-70 years with acute or convalescent COVID-19.

The chain recombines TRBV2 with TRBJ1-2; 7 nucleotides agree with TRBD1. The J segment lost 6 bases and the V segment lost 7 bases, leaving 8 bases of the junction unmatched. Germline-derived CDR1 and CDR2 are SNHLY and FYNNEI. The CDR3 has 13 residues. CDR3 sequence: CASTLDRTHGYTF. The CDR3 nucleotides read TGTGCCAGCACCTTGGACAGGACCCATGGCTACACCTTC.

The gene calls are TRBV30 and TRBJ1-2; maybe TRBD1 (6 bases). The germline V gene has CDR1 GTSNPN and CDR2 SVGIG (reference sequence). V dropped 2 bases and J dropped 11 bases, with 15 bases sitting between them. The CDR3 loop spans 12 amino acids. The chain's CDR3 is CAWSLRTASYTF. As DNA, the CDR3 is TGTGCCTGGAGTCTACGGACAGCCTCATACACCTTC.

The genes are TRBV20-1 and TRBJ2-4; D is undetermined. This CDR3 comprises 11 residues. Germline-derived CDR1 and CDR2 are DFQATT and SNEGSKA (reference sequence). Trimming stripped 5 bases from V and 8 bases from J, with 10 bases between. CDR3 sequence reads: CSAGPTDIQYF. CDR3 coding DNA: TGCAGTGCTGGGCCTACGGACATTCAGTACTTC.

V usage is TRBV27 and J usage is TRBJ2-6; TRBD1 aligns across 9 bases. This CDR3 spans 19 amino acids. Germline V gene sequence: CDR1 MNHEY, CDR2 SMNVEV (reference sequence). Trimming removed 5 bases from V and 3 bases from J; junction bases left unmatched: 14. The CDR3 here is CASSTPLGQGKVGANVLTF. The CDR3 DNA sequence: TGTGCCAGCAGTACCCCCCTGGGACAGGGAAAGGTTGGGGCCAACGTCCTGACTTTC.

The rearrangement uses TRBV6-5 and TRBJ2-4; TRBD1 matches at 8 bases. V trimming: 4 bases; J trimming: 6 bases; junction bases outside the gene matches: 2. Per germline, CDR1 MNHEY and CDR2 SVGAGI. This CDR3 is built from 13 residues. CDR3 DNA sequence: TGTGCCAGCAGTTCCACAGGGGGAAACATTCAGTACTTC. Encoded protein: CASSSTGGNIQYF.

This sequence joins TRBV2 and TRBJ2-3; 8 bases agree with TRBD1. J lost 7 bases, V lost 6 bases, and 6 bases had no gene match. Germline values: CDR1 SNHLY, CDR2 FYNNEI. This CDR3 has 13 amino acids. The CDR3 is CASRPTGVYTQYF. The CDR3 nucleotides are TGTGCCAGCAGGCCGACAGGGGTTTATACGCAGTATTTT.

The CDR3 nucleotides are TGTGCCAGCAGCTTTTTACAGAGTAATGAAAAACTGTTTTTT. Amino acids: CASSFLQSNEKLFF. The J gene is TRBJ1-4, the V gene TRBV5-6; D gene uncertain. This CDR3 spans 14 amino acids. Looked up from germline, CDR1 is SGHDT and CDR2 is YYEEEE. The V gene lost 2 bases and the J gene lost 4 bases, with 9 bases spanning the gap.

The chain joins TRBV7-2 to TRBJ1-5, with a tentative D call TRBD1 (5 bases). The CDR3 has 15 amino acids. V lost 0 bases to trimming and J lost 2 bases, with 8 bases between them. Germline V gene sequence: CDR1 SGHTA, CDR2 FQGNSA. The CDR3 coding sequence is TGTGCCAGCAGCTTAGCGGGGGGTGGCAATCAGCCCCAGCATTTT. This sequence encodes CASSLAGGGNQPQHF.

The chain has TRBV15 and TRBJ2-3, with 7 nucleotides matching TRBD2. Germline lookup yields CDR1 LNHNV and CDR2 YYDKDF (reference sequence). The CDR3 is 17 amino acids. V shed 4 bases, J shed 1 base, and the junction held 11 bases outside the gene matches. CDR3 nucleotide sequence: TGTGCCACCAGCACCGAGCGGGACCTCAGGGGCACAGATACGCAGTATTTT. As protein: CATSTERDLRGTDTQYF. Full variable domain (rest looked up from reference TRBV15 and TRBJ2-3): DAMVIQNPRYQVTQFGKPVTLSCSQTLNHNVMYWYQQKSSQAPKLLFHYYDKDFNNEADTPDNFQSRRPNTSFCFLDIRSPGLGDTAMYLCATSTERDLRGTDTQYFGPGTRLTVL.

The chain links TRBV3-1 (or the pseudogene TRBV3-2) to TRBJ2-3; TRBD2 matches at 12 bases. Trimming cost V 1 base and J 4 bases; bases outside gene matches: 9. Germline V lookup: CDR1 LGHDT, CDR2 YNNKEL (reference sequence). CDR3 length equals 18 residues. This CDR3 is CASSQVLAGGPNADTQYF. CDR3 bases: TGTGCCAGCAGCCAAGTCCTAGCGGGAGGGCCAAATGCAGATACGCAGTATTTT.

V and J are TRBV2 and TRBJ1-4; the match to TRBD1 covers 8 bases. V was pared by 10 bases and J by 5 bases, with 15 bases of the junction left unmatched. The CDR3 contains 16 residues. The V gene's germline CDR1 is SNHLY and CDR2 FYNNEI. The CDR3 loop reads CATHWQGAFGNEKLFF. CDR3 DNA sequence: TGTGCCACCCACTGGCAGGGGGCTTTTGGCAATGAAAAACTGTTTTTT.

The rearrangement joins TRBV2 to TRBJ2-7, with TRBD2 matching 8 bases. Looked up from germline, CDR1 is SNHLY and CDR2 is FYNNEI. The V segment lost 5 bases and the J segment 7 bases; nucleotides outside the gene matches: 16. The CDR3 extends over 16 amino acids. CDR3 DNA sequence: TGTGCCAGCAGTAAAGTGGGGGCGGGAGGATTCTCGGAGCAGTACTTC. It codes for CASSKVGAGGFSEQYF.

This clone was found once. The chain employs TRBV4-3 and TRBJ1-6; unclear D gene. Per germline, CDR1 LGHNA and CDR2 YSLEER. V lost 4 bases and J 3 bases, leaving 13 bases between the germline ends. The CDR3 is 16 amino acids. The CDR3 coding sequence is TGCGCCAGCAGCCGAATTTTAGGAGACTATAATTCACCCCTCCACTTT. It codes for CASSRILGDYNSPLHF.

The V gene is TRBV6-2 or TRBV6-3, the J gene TRBJ2-2; 8 positions match TRBD2. This CDR3 has 16 amino acids. The V segment lost 0 bases and the J segment 4 bases; nucleotides outside the gene matches: 4. Germline V lookup: CDR1 MNHEY, CDR2 SVGEGT. The CDR3 loop is CASSYSRGGGTGELFF. The CDR3 bases are TGTGCCAGCAGTTACTCCCGGGGGGGCGGCACCGGGGAGCTGTTTTTT.

The chain couples TRBV19 to TRBJ1-1; the D gene is possibly TRBD1 (5 bases). Germline CDR1 is LNHDA and CDR2 is SQIVND (reference sequence). The CDR3 sequence is 11 residues long. Trimming left V 5 bases short and J 7 bases short, with 8 bases between. The CDR3 here is CASSFQGEAFF. DNA for the CDR3: TGTGCCAGTAGTTTCCAGGGTGAAGCTTTCTTT.

The chain links TRBV21-1 to TRBJ2-2; the listed D gene, TRBD1, was not tested against the DNA. TRBV21-1 corresponds to a pseudogene. The CDR3 runs 18 residues. The CDR3 nucleotides read TGTGCCAGCAGCAAAATAAGGGAGAACAGGGCTGACACCGGGGAGCTGTTTTTT. Translation gives CASSKIRENRADTGELFF.

The chain combines TRBV19 with TRBJ1-3; D remains ambiguous. Deletions cut 0 bases from V and 0 bases from J, with 3 bases between. The CDR3 is made up of 14 amino acids. Germline V gene sequence: CDR1 LNHDA, CDR2 SQIVND (reference sequence). The CDR3 DNA is TGTGCCAGTAGTATAGACAGCTCTGGAAACACCATATATTTT. Its protein is CASSIDSSGNTIYF.

The chain combines TRBV9 with TRBJ1-6; D is possibly TRBD1 (6 bases). V lost 0 bases and J 8 bases, leaving 12 bases between the germline ends. The CDR3 covers 15 residues. Germline loops: CDR1 SGDLS, CDR2 YYNGEE. The CDR3 sequence is CASSVEQGNYSPLHF. Here the CDR3 DNA reads TGTGCCAGCAGCGTAGAGCAGGGGAACTATTCACCCCTCCACTTT.

The chain joins TRBV9 to TRBJ2-3; D gene ambiguous. The V gene lost 0 bases and the J gene lost 4 bases, with 12 bases spanning the gap. Per the germline V gene, CDR1 is SGDLS and CDR2 is YYNGEE. The CDR3 extends over 15 amino acids. CDR3: CASSVGVVLADTQYF. CDR3 coding DNA: TGTGCCAGCAGCGTAGGTGTAGTTTTAGCAGATACGCAGTATTTT.

The V gene is TRBV7-9, the J gene TRBJ1-2; possibly TRBD1 for D (6 bases). V lost 10 bases and J 1 base, leaving 16 bases between the germline ends. The CDR3 is made up of 14 amino acids. Germline assignment: CDR1 SEHNR and CDR2 FQNEAQ (reference sequence). CDR3 in DNA: TGTGCCACTTCAGGACAGACGATTAACTATGGCTACACCTTC. This codes for CATSGQTINYGYTF. Drawing the rest from reference TRBV7-9 and TRBJ1-2, the complete variable domain is DTGVSQNPRHKITKRGQNVTFRCDPISEHNRLYWYRQTLGQGPEFLTYFQNEAQLEKSRLLSDRFSAERPKGSFSTLEIQRTEQGDSAMYLCATSGQTINYGYTFGSGTRLTVV.